This is a list of T cell receptor beta chains from one sample in a study of blood T cell repertoires in COVID-19. Sequencing used immunoSEQ multiplex PCR; TCRdb keeps in-frame clones, though not all of them. This table holds about 280,000 clones, roughly 85% found once. Material for sequencing was peripheral blood. The receptors come from a man aged 50 to 59 with active or convalescent COVID-19. The CDR3 runs from the conserved cysteine through the conserved F or W. D genes are given only for firm matches. Size is omitted from some rows. Given values are once, few, many or a class for expanded clones.

V,size,D,J,DNA,CDR3
TRBV7-6,-,-,TRBJ2-5,TGTGCCAGCAGCTTAGAACTAGCTAGGGTCCGGGTGACCCAGTACTTC,CASSLELARVRVTQYF
TRBV20-1,-,-,TRBJ2-1,TGCAGTGCTAGTAACCCTCAGTTGTACAATGAGCAGTTCTTC,CSASNPQLYNEQFF
TRBV19,-,-,TRBJ2-1,TGTGCCAGTAGTACCACTGGGGGCGGCTACAATGAGCAGTTCTTC,CASSTTGGGYNEQFF
TRBV18,-,-,TRBJ1-2,TGTGCCAGCTCACCCGAACAGGGTGGTGGCTACACCTTC,CASSPEQGGGYTF
TRBV2,-,-,TRBJ2-1,TGTGCCAGCAGTTCACAGGGATACAGGGATGAGCAGTTCTTC,CASSSQGYRDEQFF
TRBV5-6,few,-,TRBJ2-7,TGTGCCAGCAGCGCACTTTCGGGGGGCTGGTACTTC,CASSALSGGWYF
TRBV16,once,-,TRBJ2-2,TGTGCCAGCAGCCAATCGAATGCGTGGACCGGGGAGCTGTTTTTT,CASSQSNAWTGELFF
TRBV7-2,-,-,TRBJ2-3,TGTGCCAGCAGCTTAGGGTCGGCGGTTGTGGCAGATACGCAGTATTTT,CASSLGSAVVADTQYF
TRBV29-1,-,TRBD1,TRBJ1-4,TGCAGCGTGACGGGACAGGGGGCAGTGGGTGAAAAACTGTTTTTT,CSVTGQGAVGEKLFF
TRBV19,-,-,TRBJ2-2,TGTGCCAGTAGTATCCGCCGACGGAGAAACACCGGGGAGCTGTTTTTT,CASSIRRRRNTGELFF
TRBV3-1/TRBV3-2,once,-,TRBJ1-2,TGTGCCAGCAGCCGAGACAGGAGGGGTGGCTACACCTTC,CASSRDRRGGYTF
TRBV30,-,-,TRBJ2-7,TGTGCCTGGAAAGGGGCAGGATTTACCTACGAGCAGTACTTC,CAWKGAGFTYEQYF
TRBV5-8,-,-,TRBJ1-2,TGTGCCAGCAGCGGGGGGACCGAGTACTATGGCTACACCTTC,CASSGGTEYYGYTF
TRBV6-5,-,-,TRBJ2-7,TGTGCCAGCAGTTACTCGGCCCAACCCCAAATTTACGAGCAGTACTTC,CASSYSAQPQIYEQYF
TRBV30,few,-,TRBJ1-3,TGTGCCTGGACGGCCGGGAACTCTGGAAACACCATATATTTT,CAWTAGNSGNTIYF
TRBV6-5,-,-,TRBJ1-1,TGTGCCAGCAGTTACTCCGGGGGGAACACTGAAGCTTTCTTT,CASSYSGGNTEAFF
TRBV5-1,-,-,TRBJ2-1,TGCGCCAGCAGCTTGGGCGGCTCCTACAATGAGCAGTTCTTC,CASSLGGSYNEQFF
TRBV3-1/TRBV3-2,-,TRBD2,TRBJ2-1,TGTGCCAGCAGCCCGGGACTAGCGGGAGGCACGTTCTTC,CASSPGLAGGTFF
TRBV5-6,many,TRBD1,TRBJ1-1,TGTGCCAGCAGCTTGGGGACAGGATTGAACACTGAAGCTTTCTTT,CASSLGTGLNTEAFF
TRBV9,-,-,TRBJ2-2,TGTGCCAGCAGCGTAAAAGGGGCGACCGGGGAGCTGTTTTTT,CASSVKGATGELFF
TRBV12-3/TRBV12-4,-,-,TRBJ1-1,TGTGCCAGCAGTTTCCCAGGGCACACTGAAGCTTTCTTT,CASSFPGHTEAFF
TRBV4-3,-,-,TRBJ2-3,TGCGCCAGCAGCCTCGGCGGGGCTAGCGACACAGATACGCAGTATTTT,CASSLGGASDTDTQYF
TRBV5-4,once,-,TRBJ2-3,TGTGCCAGCAGCGCAGGTTACACAGATACGCAGTATTTT,CASSAGYTDTQYF
TRBV5-1,-,TRBD1,TRBJ1-2,TGCGCCAGCAGCACGGGAAGGACAGGGAACTATGGCTACACCTTC,CASSTGRTGNYGYTF
TRBV7-9,-,-,TRBJ1-1,TGTGCCAGCAGCCCGGGACCCGGGGGGACTGAAGCTTTCTTT,CASSPGPGGTEAFF
TRBV9,-,-,TRBJ2-2,TGTGCCAGCAGCGCAACAGGGTTAGACACCGGGGAGCTGTTTTTT,CASSATGLDTGELFF
TRBV12-5,-,-,TRBJ2-1,TGTGCTAGTGCCTCCTACCTCTCCTACAATGAGCAGTTCTTC,CASASYLSYNEQFF
TRBV3-1/TRBV3-2,-,-,TRBJ2-7,TGTGCCAGCAGCCAAGATAGGAGGGGATGGTCCTACGAGCAGTACTTC,CASSQDRRGWSYEQYF
TRBV19,-,TRBD1,TRBJ1-5,TGTGCCAGTAGCCCAGACAGGGGGGATTATCAGCCCCAGCATTTT,CASSPDRGDYQPQHF
TRBV19,-,TRBD1,TRBJ1-5,TGTGCCAGTAGTCCGGGACAGGGTAATCAGCCCCAGCATTTT,CASSPGQGNQPQHF
TRBV12-5,-,-,TRBJ2-3,TGTGCTAGTGAGGGCAGGGGGGCAGATACGCAGTATTTT,CASEGRGADTQYF
TRBV9,-,-,TRBJ2-3,TGTGCCAGCAGCGTAGTTCCTAGGGATACGCAGTATTTT,CASSVVPRDTQYF
TRBV5-4,-,-,TRBJ1-2,TGTGCCAGCAGCTTTAGTCGGGGGAACTATGGCTACACCTTC,CASSFSRGNYGYTF
TRBV4-2,few,TRBD2,TRBJ2-1,TGTGCCAGCAGCGCACTAGCGGGAGTAACGTACAATGAGCAGTTCTTC,CASSALAGVTYNEQFF
TRBV21-1,-,-,TRBJ1-1,TGTGCCAGGGAAGAATTACGGGACAGCTTATTGATGAACACTGAAGCTTTCTTT,CAREELRDSLLMNTEAFF
TRBV5-1,few,TRBD1,TRBJ1-1,TGCGCCAGCAGCCAGAGACAGGGGGGTCCGAACACTGAAGCTTTCTTT,CASSQRQGGPNTEAFF
TRBV10-1,-,TRBD2,TRBJ2-3,TGCGCCAGCAGTGGAGGACTAGCGGGAGGGCCAGGCACAGATACGCAGTATTTT,CASSGGLAGGPGTDTQYF
TRBV14,-,-,TRBJ2-5,TGTGCCAGCAGCCACCCACAGGGAGGGCAAGAGACCCAGTACTTC,CASSHPQGGQETQYF
TRBV28,many,-,TRBJ1-3,TGTGCCAGCAGCCCTATCGGCTCCGGCCAGGCATACAGCGGAAACACCATATATTTT,CASSPIGSGQAYSGNTIYF
TRBV4-3,-,TRBD2,TRBJ2-7,TGCGCCAGCAGCCAAGAACACGGGAGGGCCTCCTACGAGCAGTACTTC,CASSQEHGRASYEQYF
TRBV5-1,once,-,TRBJ2-5,TGCGCCAGCAGCTTGGGGAGCTTGAACTCAGAGACCCAGTACTTC,CASSLGSLNSETQYF